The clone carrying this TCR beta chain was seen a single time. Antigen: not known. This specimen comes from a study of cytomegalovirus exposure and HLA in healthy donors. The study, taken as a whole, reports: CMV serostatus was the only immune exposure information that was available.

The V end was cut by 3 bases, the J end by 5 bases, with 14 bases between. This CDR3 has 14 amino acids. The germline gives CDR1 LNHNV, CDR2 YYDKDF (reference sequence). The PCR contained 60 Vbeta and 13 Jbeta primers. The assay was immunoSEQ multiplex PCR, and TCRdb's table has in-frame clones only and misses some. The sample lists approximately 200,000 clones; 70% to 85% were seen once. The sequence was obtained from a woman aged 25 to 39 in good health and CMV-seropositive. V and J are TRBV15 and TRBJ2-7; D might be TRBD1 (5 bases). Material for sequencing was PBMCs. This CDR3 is CATSSLQGTHEQYF. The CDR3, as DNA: TGTGCCACCAGCAGTCTTCAGGGTACCCACGAGCAGTACTTC.